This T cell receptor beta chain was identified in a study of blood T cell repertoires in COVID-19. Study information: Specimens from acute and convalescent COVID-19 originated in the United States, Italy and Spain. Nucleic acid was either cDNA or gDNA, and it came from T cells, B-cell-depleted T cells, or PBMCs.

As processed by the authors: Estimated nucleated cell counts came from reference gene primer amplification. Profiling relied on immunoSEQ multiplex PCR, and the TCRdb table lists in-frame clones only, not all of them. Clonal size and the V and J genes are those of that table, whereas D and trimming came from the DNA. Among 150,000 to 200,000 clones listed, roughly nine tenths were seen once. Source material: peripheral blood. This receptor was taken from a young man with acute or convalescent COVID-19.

The CDR3 bases are TGCGCCAGCAGCGCGTGGACAGGGAGGGAGACCCAGTACTTC. This translates into CASSAWTGRETQYF. The chain combines TRBV5-1 with TRBJ2-5; 8 nucleotides align to TRBD1. Germline values: CDR1 SGHRS, CDR2 YFSETQ. The V and J ends lost 4 bases and 5 bases, in that order; junction bases with no gene match: 7. The CDR3 spans 14 residues.